This T cell receptor beta chain was identified in a study of blood T cell repertoires in COVID-19. Study-level information: Sources were T cells, B-cell-depleted T cells, or PBMCs; the material itself was cDNA or gDNA.

Data came from immunoSEQ multiplex PCR; TCRdb stores just in-frame clones and leaves some out. The sample records about 81,000 clones, around 82% being singletons. V lost 0 bases and J 5 bases, leaving 13 bases between the germline ends. Germline CDR1 and CDR2: ENHRY and SYGVKD. The CDR3 is 15 residues long. The clonotype comes from a human donor in a cohort sampled during active COVID-19. The rearrangement uses TRBV10-3 and TRBJ1-1; weak D call: TRBD1 (5 bases). Sequencing used peripheral blood. Written as DNA, the CDR3 is TGTGCCATCAGTGAGTCAACGGGGGTAGGGACTGAAGCTTTCTTT. It translates to CAISESTGVGTEAFF.